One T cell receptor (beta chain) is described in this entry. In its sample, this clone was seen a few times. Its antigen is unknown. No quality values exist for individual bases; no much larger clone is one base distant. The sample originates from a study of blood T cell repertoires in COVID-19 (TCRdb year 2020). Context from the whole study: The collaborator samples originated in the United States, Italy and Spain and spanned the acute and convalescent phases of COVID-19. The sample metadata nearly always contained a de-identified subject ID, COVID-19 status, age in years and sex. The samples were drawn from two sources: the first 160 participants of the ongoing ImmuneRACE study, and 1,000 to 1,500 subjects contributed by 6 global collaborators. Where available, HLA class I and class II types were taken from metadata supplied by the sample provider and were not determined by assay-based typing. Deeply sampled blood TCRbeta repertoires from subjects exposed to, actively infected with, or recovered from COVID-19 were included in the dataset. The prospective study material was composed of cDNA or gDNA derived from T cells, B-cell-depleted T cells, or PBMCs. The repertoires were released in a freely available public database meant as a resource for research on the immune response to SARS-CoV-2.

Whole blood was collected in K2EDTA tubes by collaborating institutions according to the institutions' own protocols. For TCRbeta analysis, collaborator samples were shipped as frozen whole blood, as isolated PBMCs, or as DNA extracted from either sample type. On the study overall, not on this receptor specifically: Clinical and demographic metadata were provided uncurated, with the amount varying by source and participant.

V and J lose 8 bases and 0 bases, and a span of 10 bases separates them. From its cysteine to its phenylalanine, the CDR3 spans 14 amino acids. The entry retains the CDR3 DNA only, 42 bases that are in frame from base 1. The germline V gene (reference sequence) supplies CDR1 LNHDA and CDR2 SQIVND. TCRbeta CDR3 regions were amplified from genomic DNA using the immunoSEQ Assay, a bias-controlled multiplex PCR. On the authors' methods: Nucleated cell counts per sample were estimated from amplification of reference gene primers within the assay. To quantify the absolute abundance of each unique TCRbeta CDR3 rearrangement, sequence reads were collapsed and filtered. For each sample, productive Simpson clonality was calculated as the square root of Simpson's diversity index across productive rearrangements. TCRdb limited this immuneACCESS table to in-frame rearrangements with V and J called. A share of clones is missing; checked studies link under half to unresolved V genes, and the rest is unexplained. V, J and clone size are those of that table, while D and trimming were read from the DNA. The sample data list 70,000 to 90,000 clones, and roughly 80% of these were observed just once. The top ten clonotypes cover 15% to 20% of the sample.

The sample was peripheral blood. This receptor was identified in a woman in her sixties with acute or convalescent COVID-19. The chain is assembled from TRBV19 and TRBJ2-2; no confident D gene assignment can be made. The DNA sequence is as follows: TGTGCCAGTGGTCTTCGGGCGAACACCGGGGAGCTGTTTTTT. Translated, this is CASGLRANTGELFF.